This T cell receptor (beta chain) stems from a study of T-cell reconstitution after alpha-beta-depleted transplantation in children. Germline CDR1 SGDLS, CDR2 YYNGEE. The junction had 5 bases not matched to a gene; V was cut back by 0 bases and J by 4 bases. The CDR3 is 16 amino acids. Unique molecular identifiers were built into the TCRbeta library. TCRdb used MiXCR to reprocess the PCR reads, holding one entry per CDR3 protein. This sample has approximately 520,000 distinct CDR3 sequences; 32% occur once, and the top ten carry approximately 2.3%. This receptor was obtained from a human donor who donated a stem cell graft to a child with aplastic anemia. The chain employs TRBV9 and TRBJ2-3, with 10 bases lining up with TRBD2. The material was PBMCs from the stem cell graft donor, obtained from the stem cell graft. The CDR3 nucleotides are TGTGCCAGCAGCGTAGGAGGTAGCGGGAGGCCAGATACGCAGTATTTT. It is translated as CASSVGGSGRPDTQYF.